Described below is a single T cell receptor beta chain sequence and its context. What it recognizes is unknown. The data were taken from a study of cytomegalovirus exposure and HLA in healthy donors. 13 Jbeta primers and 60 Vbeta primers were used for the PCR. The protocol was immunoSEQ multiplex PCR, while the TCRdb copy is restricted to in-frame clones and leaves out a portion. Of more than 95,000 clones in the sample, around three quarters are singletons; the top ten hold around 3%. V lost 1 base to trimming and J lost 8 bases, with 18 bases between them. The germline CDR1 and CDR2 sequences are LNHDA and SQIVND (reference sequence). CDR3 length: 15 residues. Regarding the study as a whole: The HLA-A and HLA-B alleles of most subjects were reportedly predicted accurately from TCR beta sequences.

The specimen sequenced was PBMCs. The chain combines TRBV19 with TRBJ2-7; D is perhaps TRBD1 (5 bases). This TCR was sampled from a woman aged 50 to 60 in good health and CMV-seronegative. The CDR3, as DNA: TGTGCCAGTAGTATAGGGCCAGGGAAGATGATACAGCAGTACTTC. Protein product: CASSIGPGKMIQQYF.